These 31 T cell receptor beta chains were all obtained from the same sample, sequenced in a study of T cells in Graves' hyperthyroidism and ophthalmopathy. Amplified TCR beta CDR3 regions came from RNA transcripts. RT-PCR in the first round (using the HTBI primer set) targeted the TCR CDR3. In TCRdb, the multiplex PCR reads were re-called with MiXCR into one record per CDR3 protein. The sample lists 800,000 or so distinct CDR3 sequences; about 38% were seen once. Sequencing used blood. The receptors were sampled from a man younger than 30 with Graves' hyperthyroidism.

The chain has TRBV29-1 and TRBJ1-1, with D unclear. Germline CDR1 reads SQVTM; CDR2 reads ANQGSEA. V dropped 8 bases and J dropped 2 bases, with 18 bases sitting between them. The CDR3 totals 14 residues. The CDR3 DNA reads as TGCAGCAGCCAAGATCGGGCCGGAAACACTGAAGCTTTCTTT. It codes for CSSQDRAGNTEAFF.

This clonotype has at least ten counts. This sequence joins TRBV7-8 and TRBJ2-7; D is undetermined. This CDR3 contains 14 residues. Per germline, CDR1 SGHVS and CDR2 FQNEAQ. The V gene lost 5 bases and the J gene lost 5 bases, with 16 bases spanning the gap. Written as DNA, the CDR3 is TGTGCCAGCAGCCCCCCCGGCGCGCCCGACGAGCAGTACTTC. This codes for CASSPPGAPDEQYF.

The chain has TRBV10-3 and TRBJ2-7; D perhaps matches TRBD1 (6 bases). The CDR3 runs 13 residues. Germline V lookup: CDR1 ENHRY, CDR2 SYGVKD. In DNA form, the CDR3 reads TGTGCTACCTCGTCCGACAGGACCTACGAGCAGTACTTC. This codes for CATSSDRTYEQYF.

This clonotype was recorded at least ten times. The V gene is TRBV9, the J gene TRBJ1-3; no clear D gene. The CDR3 extends over 15 amino acids. V gave up 0 bases and J gave up 0 bases, with 7 bases separating them. Germline V gene data show CDR1 as SGDLS and CDR2 as YYNGEE. Here the CDR3 reads CASSVDVSSGNTIYF. CDR3 sequence (DNA): TGTGCCAGCAGCGTAGATGTCAGCTCTGGAAACACCATATATTTT.

The V call is TRBV12-3 or TRBV12-4, the J call TRBJ2-5; D is perhaps TRBD2 (6 bases). The CDR3 consists of 16 residues. Deletions cut 4 bases from V and 0 bases from J, with 15 bases between. The CDR3 DNA follows: TGTGCCAGCAGTTCACCCGGACTATTGTACCAAGAGACCCAGTACTTC. Translation: CASSSPGLLYQETQYF.

On this clonotype: Compared with germline, one end of the junction differs, possibly owing to a read error. The V gene is TRBV7-9, the J gene TRBJ1-1; D is undetermined. This CDR3 has 13 residues. Germline V gives CDR1 SEHNR, CDR2 FQNEAQ (reference sequence). CDR3 nucleotides: TGTGCCAGCAGCTTGGGTCCCAACACTGAAGCTTTGTTT. Translation: CASSLGPNTEALF.

The J gene is TRBJ2-7, the V gene TRBV7-6, with D perhaps being TRBD1 or TRBD2 (5 bases each). The CDR3 sequence is 15 residues long. CDR1 is SGHVS, CDR2 FNYEAQ, per germline. The V end was cut by 1 base, the J end by 0 bases, with 10 bases between. The CDR3, as DNA: TGTGCCAGCAGCTTAGGGGACGTAGGCTCCTACGAGCAGTACTTC. As protein: CASSLGDVGSYEQYF. The full variable domain, completed using reference TRBV7-6 and TRBJ2-7, is GAGVSQSPRYKVTKRGQDVALRCDPISGHVSLYWYRQALGQGPEFLTYFNYEAQQDKSGLPNDRFSAERPEGSISTLTIQRTEQRDSAMYRCASSLGDVGSYEQYFGPGTRLTVT.

This clonotype was seen only a few times. The chain couples TRBV10-3 to TRBJ2-7; 10 bases line up with TRBD1. Per germline, CDR1 ENHRY and CDR2 SYGVKD. V lost 10 bases and J lost 2; bases outside the gene matches: 5. The CDR3 covers 13 residues. The CDR3 loop reads CATRDRGTYEQYF. For the CDR3, the DNA is TGTGCCACCAGGGACAGGGGAACCTACGAGCAGTACTTC.

This chain uses TRBV10-2 with TRBJ2-7, with D possibly being TRBD2 (5 bases). The germline V gene encodes CDR1 WSHSY and CDR2 SAAADI. V dropped 4 bases and J dropped 4 bases, with 8 bases sitting between them. This CDR3 has 12 amino acids. CDR3: CASSGREYEQYF. CDR3 nucleotides: TGCGCCAGCAGTGGAAGGGAGTACGAGCAGTACTTC.

The genes are TRBV7-2 and TRBJ2-5; a weak D match, TRBD2 (6 bases). This CDR3 comprises 15 residues. The V and J ends lost 5 bases and 4 bases respectively, with 17 bases between them. Germline assignment: CDR1 SGHTA and CDR2 FQGNSA. CDR3 bases: TGTGCCAGCAGCAACTTAGCGGAGAGCGTAGAGACCCAGTACTTC. Translation: CASSNLAESVETQYF.

The rearrangement joins TRBV12-3 or TRBV12-4 to TRBJ1-1; no clear D. The V gene lost 2 bases and the J gene lost 4 bases, with 11 bases spanning the gap. The CDR3 extends over 14 amino acids. CDR3 in amino acids: CASSLQALSTEAFF. In DNA form, the CDR3 reads TGTGCCAGCAGTTTACAGGCATTGAGCACTGAAGCTTTCTTT.

This clonotype was seen many times. The J gene is TRBJ1-1, the V gene TRBV7-9; the D gene is possibly TRBD1 (5 bases). Germline V gene lookup returns CDR1 SEHNR and CDR2 FQNEAQ (reference sequence). CDR3 length: 12 residues. Trimming left V 8 bases short and J 1 base short, with 8 bases between. The CDR3, as DNA: TGTGCCAGCGTGACAGCGAACACTGAAGCTTTCTTT. It translates to CASVTANTEAFF.

The chain is built from TRBV25-1 and TRBJ2-7; 7 nucleotides align to TRBD2. CDR1 and CDR2 from the germline V gene are MGHDK and SYGVNS. The CDR3 consists of 12 residues. V dropped 4 bases and J dropped 4; count of bases not matched to a gene: 1. This chain's CDR3 is CASSAGRYEQYF. The DNA of the CDR3 is TGTGCCAGCAGTGCCGGGAGGTACGAGCAGTACTTC.

The J gene is TRBJ1-2, the V gene TRBV2; no definite D call. The CDR3 extends over 12 amino acids. Trimming shortened V by 5 bases and J by 1 base, and 5 bases separated the two germline ends. Germline V gene lookup returns CDR1 SNHLY and CDR2 FYNNEI. CDR3 DNA sequence: TGTGCCAGCAGTTCATTTAACTATGGCTACACCTTC. This translates into CASSSFNYGYTF.

In this sample, this clonotype turned up many times. The chain links TRBV2 to TRBJ1-1; D is possibly TRBD1 (6 bases). Trimming left V 8 bases short and J 7 bases short, with 17 bases between. CDR1 is SNHLY and CDR2 is FYNNEI in the germline V gene. The CDR3 sequence is 13 residues long. The chain's CDR3 is CASPTGMMGEAFF. In DNA, the CDR3 is TGTGCCAGCCCTACAGGGATGATGGGTGAAGCTTTCTTT.

J is TRBJ2-5 and V is TRBV20-1; D uncertain. CDR3 length: 15 amino acids. V was shortened by 0 bases and J by 5 bases, with 16 bases between the two germline ends. Germline assignment: CDR1 DFQATT and CDR2 SNEGSKA (reference sequence). The CDR3 nucleotides read TGCAGTGCTAGAGATGCAGGAACGTCCGAGGAGACCCAGTACTTC. Translation: CSARDAGTSEETQYF.

There are many counts of this clonotype. The chain is built from TRBV15 and TRBJ1-2; D is undetermined. Per the germline V gene, CDR1 is LNHNV and CDR2 is YYDKDF (reference sequence). The CDR3 is 17 amino acids. Trimming removed 0 bases at V and 1 base at J, with 15 bases between. CDR3 region: CATSRDIFAAGNYGYTF. The CDR3 bases are TGTGCCACCAGCAGAGATATATTCGCTGCTGGTAACTATGGCTACACCTTC.

This chain joins TRBV9 and TRBJ2-7; D not certain. Germline assignment: CDR1 SGDLS and CDR2 YYNGEE. CDR3 length equals 14 residues. The germline V and J ends were trimmed by 4 bases and 2 bases, with 13 bases remaining between them. CDR3 nucleotide sequence: TGTGCCAGCAGCTCCCGGACGGAAACCTACGAGCAGTACTTC. Protein sequence: CASSSRTETYEQYF.

In its sample, this clonotype was seen a few times. The rearrangement joins TRBV20-1 to TRBJ1-5; 10 bases agree with TRBD1. V was clipped by 2 bases and J by 7 bases; unmatched bases: 5. The CDR3 runs to 14 residues. Germline V gene sequence: CDR1 DFQATT, CDR2 SNEGSKA (reference sequence). Here the CDR3 reads CSARQDRGYQPQHF. The CDR3 DNA follows: TGCAGTGCTAGACAGGACAGGGGGTACCAGCCCCAGCATTTT.

This clonotype has ten or more counts. The chain links TRBV29-1 to TRBJ1-1, with D possibly TRBD1 on 6 matching bases. Trimming removed 4 bases from V and 5 bases from J, with 11 bases in between. Germline lookup yields CDR1 SQVTM and CDR2 ANQGSEA. This CDR3 is built from 12 residues. The CDR3 region is CSVVVRGTEAFF. The CDR3 DNA reads TGCAGCGTTGTGGTGAGGGGGACTGAAGCTTTCTTT.

This clonotype was detected only a few times. This CDR3 is CASMAMMRGGTDTQYF. The CDR3 coding sequence is TGTGCCAGCATGGCCATGATGAGAGGAGGCACAGATACGCAGTATTTT. The chain joins TRBV2 to TRBJ2-3; D unclear. V shed 7 bases and J shed 1 base, with 18 bases lying between them. From germline, CDR1 is SNHLY and CDR2 FYNNEI. The CDR3 runs 16 residues.

This clonotype came up many times. This rearrangement joins TRBV9 to TRBJ2-7; D gene uncertain. The CDR3 has 13 amino acids. Germline V gives CDR1 SGDLS, CDR2 YYNGEE. V was trimmed by 2 bases and J by 5 bases, leaving 11 bases between them. CDR3 bases: TGTGCCAGCAGCGTCGAGGCAGGCCACGAGCAGTACTTC. It yields the protein CASSVEAGHEQYF. Based on the CDR3 plus reference TRBV9 and TRBJ2-7, the full variable domain is DSGVTQTPKHLITATGQRVTLRCSPRSGDLSVYWYQQSLDQGLQFLIQYYNGEERAKGNILERFSAQQFPDLHSELNLSSLELGDSALYFCASSVEAGHEQYFGPGTRLTVT.

This clonotype was counted many times. The rearrangement uses TRBV19 and TRBJ1-5; D remains unclear. Per the germline V gene, CDR1 is LNHDA and CDR2 is SQIVND (reference sequence). V lost 6 bases and J lost 6, with 15 bases in between. The CDR3 runs 14 residues. This CDR3 is CASRLEGTAQPQHF. The CDR3 region has the DNA TGTGCCAGTAGATTGGAGGGTACTGCTCAGCCCCAGCATTTT. The full variable domain, with the rest looked up from reference TRBV19 and TRBJ1-5, is DGGITQSPKYLFRKEGQNVTLSCEQNLNHDAMYWYRQDPGQGLRLIYYSQIVNDFQKGDIAEGYSVSREKKESFPLTVTSAQKNPTAFYLCASRLEGTAQPQHFGDGTRLSIL.

The gene calls are TRBV12-3 or TRBV12-4 and TRBJ1-5; tentatively, D is TRBD1 (5 bases). V lost 3 bases, J lost 4 bases, and 19 bases lay in between. CDR3 length equals 17 residues. CDR3 in amino acids: CASSFLGGGGGNQPQHF. DNA of the CDR3: TGTGCCAGCAGTTTTTTGGGGGGGGGGGGGGGAAATCAGCCCCAGCATTTT.

Remarks on this clonotype: This may be a read error: a much more frequent sequence differs by one nucleotide. V usage is TRBV29-1 and J usage is TRBJ2-5, with D possibly called TRBD1 or TRBD2 (6 bases each). The CDR3 is 13 residues long. From germline, CDR1 is SQVTM and CDR2 ANQGSEA. The CDR3 reads CGVERGGKETQYF. Written as DNA, the CDR3 is TGCGGCGTTGAAAGAGGGGGGAAAGAGACCCAGTACTTC.

The chain has TRBV4-1 and TRBJ1-6; 7 bases align to TRBD1. Trimming cost V 0 bases and J 9 bases; bases outside gene matches: 5. The germline V gene has CDR1 MGHRA and CDR2 YSYEKL. The CDR3 contains 15 residues. CDR3 DNA: TGCGCCAGCAGCCAAGATGGACAGGTTGCTTCACCCCTCCACTTT. It codes for CASSQDGQVASPLHF.

This clonotype came up a few times. This chain links TRBV12-3 or TRBV12-4 with TRBJ1-5; possible D gene TRBD1, 6 bases. The ends were cut back, 5 bases at V and 10 bases at J, with 24 bases in the middle. There are 16 residues in the CDR3. As DNA, the CDR3 is TGTGCCAGCAGTCTCGGGAACAGGGTACGGGGTAGCCCCCAGCATTTT. Translation: CASSLGNRVRGSPQHF.

This sequence joins TRBV2 and TRBJ1-2, with D maybe TRBD1 (5 bases). The V and J ends lost 8 bases and 4 bases respectively, with 14 bases between them. The CDR3 loop spans 13 amino acids. CDR1 is SNHLY and CDR2 is FYNNEI in the germline V gene. The CDR3 sequence: CASPYEGLYGYTF. The CDR3 DNA reads TGTGCCAGCCCCTACGAGGGGCTCTATGGCTACACCTTC.

V gene TRBV7-9 combines with J gene TRBJ2-7, with 10 bases aligning to TRBD2. The CDR3 extends over 19 amino acids. The V segment lost 6 bases and the J segment 0 bases; nucleotides outside the gene matches: 17. Germline CDR1 and CDR2: SEHNR and FQNEAQ (reference sequence). The CDR3 region has the DNA TGTGCCAGCAGTTCTCCATCTACTACTAGCGGGAAGGTCTCCTACGAGCAGTACTTC. It translates to CASSSPSTTSGKVSYEQYF. The whole variable domain, filled in from reference TRBV7-9 and TRBJ2-7, reads DTGVSQNPRHKITKRGQNVTFRCDPISEHNRLYWYRQTLGQGPEFLTYFQNEAQLEKSRLLSDRFSAERPKGSFSTLEIQRTEQGDSAMYLCASSSPSTTSGKVSYEQYFGPGTRLTVT.

For this clonotype: The junction departs from germline at one end; a sequencing error may be responsible. The chain carries TRBV5-1 and TRBJ1-4; 10 bases are a match to TRBD1. CDR1 is SGHRS and CDR2 is YFSETQ in the germline V gene. The CDR3 spans 17 residues. The CDR3 nucleotides are TGTGCCAGCAGCCTAGGACAGGGGGAAGCAACTAATGAAAAACTGTTTTTT. It is translated as CASSLGQGEATNEKLFF.

The V and J genes are TRBV9 and TRBJ1-2, with D uncertain. V was cut by 4 bases and J by 8 bases, with 18 bases left in between. Germline V gene lookup returns CDR1 SGDLS and CDR2 YYNGEE. The CDR3 is 14 amino acids. CDR3 in amino acids: CASSQDPGPDGYTF. The CDR3 coding sequence is TGTGCCAGCAGCCAAGATCCGGGCCCGGACGGCTACACCTTC.